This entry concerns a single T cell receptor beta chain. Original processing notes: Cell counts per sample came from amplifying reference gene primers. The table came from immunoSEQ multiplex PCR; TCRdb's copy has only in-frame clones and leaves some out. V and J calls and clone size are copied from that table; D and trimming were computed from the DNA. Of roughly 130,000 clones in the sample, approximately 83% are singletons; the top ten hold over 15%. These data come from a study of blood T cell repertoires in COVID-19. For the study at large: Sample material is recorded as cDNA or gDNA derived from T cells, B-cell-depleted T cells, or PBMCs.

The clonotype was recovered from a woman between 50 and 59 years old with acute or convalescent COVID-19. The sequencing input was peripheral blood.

CDR3 DNA sequence: TGTGCCAGCAGCGACAGGCACACAGATACGCAGTATTTT. Translated, it gives CASSDRHTDTQYF. The genes are TRBV6-5 and TRBJ2-3; weak D call: TRBD1 (6 bases). V was trimmed by 6 bases and J by 2 bases, leaving 9 bases between them. CDR3 length: 13 residues. Germline V gene data show CDR1 as MNHEY and CDR2 as SVGAGI.